This T cell receptor beta chain is from a study of shared clonotypes between healthy human individuals. Whole-study context: Three plates were used per donor for CD4 naive, three for CD4 memory, two for CD8 naive and one for CD8 memory.

Unmatched junction bases numbered 2, after V lost 0 bases and J lost 3 bases. Looked up from germline, CDR1 is SGHDT and CDR2 is YYEEEE. This CDR3 comprises 16 residues. In regard to this clone: Within the sample, other DNA sequences also encode this same CDR3.

Here immunoSEQ multiplex PCR was the method, and the copy in TCRdb shows in-frame clones only, minus some. The table has some 2,000,000 clones, approximately 95% seen once. J is TRBJ2-3 and V is TRBV5-6, with 12 bases aligning to TRBD2. Source material: naive CD4+ T cells sorted from blood. Subset: CD45RA+ positively selected. This clonotype originated in a man between 18 and 29 years old in good health. The CDR3 protein is CASSLALAGGTDTQYF. In nucleotides, the CDR3 is TGTGCCAGCAGCTTGGCCCTAGCGGGAGGGACAGATACGCAGTATTTT.